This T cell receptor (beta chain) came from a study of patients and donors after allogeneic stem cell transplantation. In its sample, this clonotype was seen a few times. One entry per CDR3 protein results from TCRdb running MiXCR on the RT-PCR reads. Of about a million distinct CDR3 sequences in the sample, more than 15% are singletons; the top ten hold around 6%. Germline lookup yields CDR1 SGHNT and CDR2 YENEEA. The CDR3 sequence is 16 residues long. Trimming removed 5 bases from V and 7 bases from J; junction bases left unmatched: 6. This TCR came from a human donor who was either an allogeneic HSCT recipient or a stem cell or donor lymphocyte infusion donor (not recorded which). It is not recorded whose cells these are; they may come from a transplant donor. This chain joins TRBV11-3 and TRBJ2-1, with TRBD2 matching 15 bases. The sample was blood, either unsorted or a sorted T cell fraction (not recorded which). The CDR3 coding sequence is TGTGCCAGCAGCACACCGGGACTAGCGGGAGGTAATGAGCAGTTCTTC. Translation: CASSTPGLAGGNEQFF. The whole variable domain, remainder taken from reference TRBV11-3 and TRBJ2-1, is EAGVVQSPRYKIIEKKQPVAFWCNPISGHNTLYWYLQNLGQGPELLIRYENEEAVDDSQLPKDRFSAERLKGVDSTLKIQPAELGDSAVYLCASSTPGLAGGNEQFFGPGTRLTVL.